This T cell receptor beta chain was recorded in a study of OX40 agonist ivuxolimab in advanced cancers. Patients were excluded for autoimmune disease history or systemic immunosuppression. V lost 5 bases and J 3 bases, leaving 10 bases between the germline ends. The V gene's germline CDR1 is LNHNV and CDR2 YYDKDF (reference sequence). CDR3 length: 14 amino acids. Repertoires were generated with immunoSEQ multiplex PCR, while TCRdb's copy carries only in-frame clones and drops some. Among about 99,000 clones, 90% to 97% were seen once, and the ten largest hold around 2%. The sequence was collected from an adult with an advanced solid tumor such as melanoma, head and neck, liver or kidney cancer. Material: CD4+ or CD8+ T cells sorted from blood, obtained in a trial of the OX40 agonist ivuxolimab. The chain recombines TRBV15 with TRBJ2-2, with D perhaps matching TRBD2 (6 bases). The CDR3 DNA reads TGTGCCACCAGCCCGGGACTGTACACCGGGGAGCTGTTTTTT. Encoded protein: CATSPGLYTGELFF. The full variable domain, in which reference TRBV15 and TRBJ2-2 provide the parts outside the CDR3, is DAMVIQNPRYQVTQFGKPVTLSCSQTLNHNVMYWYQQKSSQAPKLLFHYYDKDFNNEADTPDNFQSRRPNTSFCFLDIRSPGLGDTAMYLCATSPGLYTGELFFGEGSRLTVL.